These 27 T cell receptor beta chains were sequenced from one sample in a study of glioma-infiltrating T cells. Amplification of TCR alpha and beta CDR3 regions from RNA used iRepertoire nested multiplex PCR. TCRdb reprocessed the multiplex PCR reads with MiXCR, giving one entry per CDR3 protein. Of around 93,000 distinct CDR3 sequences in the sample, roughly 40% were seen once. Material: glioma tissue, nonneoplastic brain tissue, or PBMCs (not recorded which). These receptors were taken from a human donor with low-grade glioma or glioblastoma, undergoing nonglioma brain surgery, or in good health (not recorded which).

The gene calls are TRBV4-2 and TRBJ2-3; 8 nucleotides match TRBD2. Trimming at V came to 1 base and at J to 5 bases, leaving 8 bases not matched to a gene. Germline lookup yields CDR1 LGHNA and CDR2 YNFKEQ. The CDR3 is 16 amino acids. The CDR3 loop reads CASSQGGLAEGDTQYF. The CDR3 coding sequence is TGTGCCAGCAGCCAAGGTGGACTAGCAGAAGGAGATACGCAGTATTTT.

This clonotype has ten or more counts. V and J are TRBV5-5 and TRBJ2-4, with D uncertain. CDR3 length: 13 amino acids. Germline CDR1 reads SGHKS; CDR2 reads YYEKEE (reference sequence). Deletions cut 0 bases from V and 1 base from J, with 2 bases between. In DNA, the CDR3 is TGTGCCAGCAGCTTGGTGGCCAAAAACATTCAGTACTTC. This sequence encodes CASSLVAKNIQYF.

CDR3 DNA sequence: TGTGCCAGCAGTATCCCCCCCGGTGAGCAGTTCTTC. It translates to CASSIPPGEQFF. The gene calls are TRBV7-6 and TRBJ2-1; D remains ambiguous. V dropped 6 bases and J dropped 9 bases, with 12 bases sitting between them. Germline CDR1 is SGHVS and CDR2 is FNYEAQ. The CDR3 consists of 12 residues.

The rearrangement links TRBV20-1 to TRBJ2-1; 11 bases are shared with TRBD2. V lost 8 bases and J lost 10; bases outside the gene matches: 16. The CDR3 is made up of 15 amino acids. CDR1 is DFQATT, CDR2 SNEGSKA, per germline (reference sequence). The CDR3 DNA follows: TGCAGTCCCCGTCGAACTAGCGGGAGTAGCTACGAGCAGTTCTTC. The encoded protein is CSPRRTSGSSYEQFF.

Turning to this clonotype: A much larger clone lies one base from this, so it may be a read error. In this CDR3 the conserved last residue, phenylalanine or tryptophan, is missing, so a read error is likely. The V and J genes are TRBV5-1 and TRBJ1-4, with TRBD1 matching over 7 bases. The germline CDR1 and CDR2 sequences are SGHRS and YFSETQ. The J segment lost 8 bases and the V segment lost 4 bases, leaving 8 bases of the junction unmatched. The CDR3 is 14 amino acids. The CDR3 reads CASSLTGREEKLFL. CDR3 DNA sequence: TGCGCCAGCAGCCTGACAGGGAGAGAAGAAAAACTGTTTCTT.

There are a few counts of this clonotype. This may stem from a read error, because a much larger clone lies one nucleotide away. The chain carries TRBV6-5 and TRBJ2-1; 8 nucleotides match TRBD1. The CDR3 spans 15 residues. From germline, CDR1 is MNHEY and CDR2 SVGAGI. V was pared by 10 bases and J by 10 bases, with 18 bases of the junction left unmatched. The CDR3, as DNA: TGTGCCATCAGGGACGACAGGGGAGGCTCCTACGAGCAGTTCTTC. It codes for CAIRDDRGGSYEQFF.

The CDR3 nucleotides read TGCAGCCCGCAAGGCAGGGACCATGGCTACACCTTC. Encoded protein: CSPQGRDHGYTF. The J gene is TRBJ1-2, the V gene TRBV29-1; TRBD1 might be the D (5 bases). In germline, CDR1 is SQVTM, CDR2 ANQGSEA. The CDR3 runs to 12 residues. V dropped 8 bases and J dropped 6 bases, with 16 bases sitting between them.

Details on this clonotype: The junction differs from germline at one of its ends, possibly a read error. The rearrangement links TRBV15 to TRBJ1-5, with 11 positions matching TRBD1. This CDR3 comprises 16 residues. The germline gives CDR1 LNHNV, CDR2 YYDKDF (reference sequence). CDR3 residues: CATSRDRTGGNQPKHF. In DNA form, the CDR3 reads TGTGCCACCAGCAGAGACCGGACAGGGGGCAATCAGCCCAAGCATTTT.

This clonotype was observed many times. This chain connects TRBV29-1 to TRBJ1-3, with unresolved D. Deletions cut 3 bases from V and 2 bases from J, with 5 bases between. The CDR3 length is 12 residues. In germline, CDR1 is SQVTM, CDR2 ANQGSEA. CDR3 residues: CSVDGAGNTIYF. The DNA of the CDR3 is TGCAGCGTTGACGGGGCTGGAAACACCATATATTTT.

Comment on this clonotype: A much larger clone lies a single base off, so this may be a read error. The chain combines TRBV5-1 with TRBJ2-7; no firm D call. The CDR3 is 13 residues long. V lost 4 bases, J lost 2 bases, and 10 bases lay in between. CDR1 and CDR2 from the germline V gene are SGHRS and YFSETQ. In DNA, the CDR3 is TGCGCCAGCAGCACAAGGAGAGCCTACGAGCAGTACTTC. It yields the protein CASSTRRAYEQYF.

This clonotype was seen many times. The chain joins TRBV18 to TRBJ2-1; 10 bases align to TRBD2. V lost 1 base and J lost 13; bases outside the gene matches: 10. The V gene's germline CDR1 is KGHSH and CDR2 LQKENI. The CDR3 covers 15 residues. The CDR3 region has the DNA TGTGCCAGCTCACCACGGACTAGCGGCGGAGAGTCCCAGTTCTTC. The encoded protein is CASSPRTSGGESQFF.

V is TRBV29-1 and J is TRBJ2-1, with 13 bases lining up with TRBD2. Germline trimming cut 6 bases from V and 7 bases from J; bases unmatched to any gene: 6. Germline V gene lookup returns CDR1 SQVTM and CDR2 ANQGSEA. The CDR3 length is 14 residues. CDR3 sequence (DNA): TGCAGCGTAACGACTAGCGGGGGGTCGAATGAGCAGTTCTTC. Protein: CSVTTSGGSNEQFF.

Comment on this clonotype: The junction does not match germline at one end; this may be a read error. The rearrangement joins TRBV6-2 or TRBV6-3 to TRBJ2-1, with D tentatively TRBD2 (7 bases). CDR1 MNHEY and CDR2 SVGEGT come from the germline V gene. CDR3 length: 17 residues. The CDR3 DNA reads as TGTGCCAGCAGTCTCAGTAGAGGGGGAGGGTCATACAATGAGCAGTTATTC. Translated, it gives CASSLSRGGGSYNEQLF.

As for this clonotype: At one of its ends the junction is not consistent with the germline gene, which may arise from a read error. The CDR3 loop reads CASSETGAAEQFF. Written as DNA, the CDR3 is TGCGCTAGCAGTGAGACAGGGGCGGCTGAGCAGTTCTTC. The V gene is TRBV10-1, the J gene TRBJ2-1, with 8 bases matching TRBD1. Germline V gene data show CDR1 as WNHNN and CDR2 as SYGVQD (reference sequence). This CDR3 has 13 amino acids.

In this sample, this clonotype turned up many times. This chain connects TRBV20-1 to TRBJ1-2; D not certain. In germline, CDR1 is DFQATT, CDR2 SNEGSKA (reference sequence). CDR3 length: 13 amino acids. Trimming stripped 1 base from V and 3 bases from J, with 9 bases between. CDR3 coding DNA: TGCAGTGCTAGAGCAACAGTAGACTATGGCTACACCTTC. Translation: CSARATVDYGYTF.

This clonotype showed up many times. The chain recombines TRBV29-1 with TRBJ2-1; D unclear. Trimming took 0 bases from V and 4 from J, leaving 10 bases between them. The CDR3 loop spans 14 amino acids. CDR1 and CDR2 (germline): SQVTM, ANQGSEA. CDR3 sequence: CSVEEWEGYNEQFF. The CDR3 coding sequence is TGCAGCGTTGAAGAGTGGGAAGGATACAATGAGCAGTTCTTC.

This clonotype was detected a few times. The chain has TRBV3-1 and TRBJ2-6, with TRBD2 matching over 13 bases. Germline values: CDR1 LGHDT, CDR2 YNNKEL (reference sequence). The V gene end was trimmed by 4 bases and the J gene end by 0 bases; junction bases not matched to a gene: 6. This CDR3 contains 19 residues. CDR3 DNA sequence: TGTGCCAGCAGCCCGGGACTAGCGGGACCTCACTCTGGGGCCAACGTCCTGACTTTC. This encodes CASSPGLAGPHSGANVLTF.

The chain is built from TRBV4-1 and TRBJ1-1; D remains ambiguous. Germline CDR1 and CDR2: MGHRA and YSYEKL. Trimming removed 5 bases from V and 3 bases from J, with 13 bases in between. This CDR3 contains 14 residues. The CDR3 DNA reads as TGCGCCAGCAGCACACCGTCCCAGGACACTGAAGCTTTCTTT. It specifies CASSTPSQDTEAFF.

The chain uses TRBV4-1 and TRBJ1-2; a weak D match, TRBD1 (6 bases). CDR3 size: 15 residues. Germline-derived CDR1 and CDR2 are MGHRA and YSYEKL. V lost 2 bases to trimming and J lost 1 base, with 11 bases between them. This chain's CDR3 is CASSQTGNYNYGYTF. The DNA for the CDR3 is TGCGCCAGCAGCCAAACAGGGAATTATAACTATGGCTACACCTTC.

This clonotype occurred many times. The chain joins TRBV5-1 to TRBJ1-2; the match to TRBD1 covers 7 bases. The germline V gene has CDR1 SGHRS and CDR2 YFSETQ. The CDR3 has 13 amino acids. V trimming: 2 bases; J trimming: 4 bases; junction bases outside the gene matches: 2. Written as DNA, the CDR3 is TGCGCCAGCAGCTTAGCAGGGGGCTATGGCTACACCTTC. Encoded protein: CASSLAGGYGYTF.

The table lists this clonotype with many counts. J is TRBJ1-2 and V is TRBV9; a possible D gene is TRBD1 (5 bases). CDR3 length: 12 residues. Germline V gives CDR1 SGDLS, CDR2 YYNGEE. V was cut by 2 bases and J by 5 bases, with 7 bases left in between. The CDR3 nucleotides are TGTGCCAGCAGCGTCGGGGGTTATGGCTACACCTTC. Its protein product is CASSVGGYGYTF.

In this sample, this clonotype turned up many times. The rearrangement joins TRBV7-9 to TRBJ2-6, with 7 bases that match TRBD2. This CDR3 is built from 20 residues. Losses at the gene ends were 3 bases for V and 0 bases for J; bases not matched to a gene: 14. The germline CDR1 and CDR2 sequences are SEHNR and FQNEAQ (reference sequence). CDR3 protein: CASSFTTAAGVSSGANVLTF. CDR3 DNA: TGTGCCAGCAGCTTCACGACAGCCGCGGGGGTAAGCTCTGGGGCCAACGTCCTGACTTTC.

The chain carries TRBV20-1 and TRBJ1-5, with 10 bases that match TRBD1. CDR3 size: 16 residues. The germline V gene has CDR1 DFQATT and CDR2 SNEGSKA (reference sequence). Unmatched junction bases numbered 13, after V lost 3 bases and J lost 8 bases. CDR3 coding DNA: TGCAGTGCTAGGGAGCTTGGGACAGGGGCAGGTAAGCCCCAGCATTTT. The encoded protein is CSARELGTGAGKPQHF.

This clonotype was detected ten times or more. The chain links TRBV10-3 to TRBJ1-6; no definite D call. Between the trimmed V and J ends, which lost 10 bases and 7 bases, there was a span of 11 bases. Germline V gene data show CDR1 as ENHRY and CDR2 as SYGVKD. The CDR3 is 12 amino acids. Here the CDR3 DNA reads TGTGCCACGAATTCTCCGAATTCACCCCTCCACTTT. It codes for CATNSPNSPLHF.

In this sample, this clonotype turned up once. Just one base apart from a much larger clone, this may be a read error. The V call is TRBV29-1, the J call TRBJ2-3; D assignment may be TRBD1 or TRBD2 (5 bases each). V shed 4 bases and J shed 5 bases, with 13 bases lying between them. The CDR3 totals 13 residues. In germline, CDR1 is SQVTM, CDR2 ANQGSEA. The CDR3: CSVGGGCGDTQYF. CDR3 DNA: TGCAGCGTTGGGGGCGGGTGTGGAGATACGCAGTATTTT.

At least ten counts were recorded for this clonotype. V gene TRBV28 combines with J gene TRBJ2-7; no firm D call. Looked up from germline, CDR1 is MDHEN and CDR2 is SYDVKM. The germline V and J ends were trimmed by 7 bases and 3 bases, with 10 bases remaining between them. The CDR3 consists of 12 residues. CDR3 residues: CASNRQHYEQYF. For the CDR3, the DNA is TGTGCCAGCAATAGGCAGCACTACGAGCAGTACTTC. The full variable domain, in which reference TRBV28 and TRBJ2-7 provide the parts outside the CDR3, is DVKVTQSSRYLVKRTGEKVFLECVQDMDHENMFWYRQDPGLGLRLIYFSYDVKMKEKGDIPEGYSVSREKKERFSLILESASTNQTSMYLCASNRQHYEQYFGPGTRLTVT.

This clonotype was counted ten times or more. The chain links TRBV7-2 to TRBJ2-7; possibly TRBD1 for D (5 bases). The CDR3 runs to 14 residues. CDR1 is SGHTA, CDR2 FQGNSA, per germline. V lost 2 bases, J lost 2 bases, and 10 bases lay in between. CDR3 bases: TGTGCCAGCAGCTTATCACAGGATACCTACGAGCAGTACTTC. Translated: CASSLSQDTYEQYF.